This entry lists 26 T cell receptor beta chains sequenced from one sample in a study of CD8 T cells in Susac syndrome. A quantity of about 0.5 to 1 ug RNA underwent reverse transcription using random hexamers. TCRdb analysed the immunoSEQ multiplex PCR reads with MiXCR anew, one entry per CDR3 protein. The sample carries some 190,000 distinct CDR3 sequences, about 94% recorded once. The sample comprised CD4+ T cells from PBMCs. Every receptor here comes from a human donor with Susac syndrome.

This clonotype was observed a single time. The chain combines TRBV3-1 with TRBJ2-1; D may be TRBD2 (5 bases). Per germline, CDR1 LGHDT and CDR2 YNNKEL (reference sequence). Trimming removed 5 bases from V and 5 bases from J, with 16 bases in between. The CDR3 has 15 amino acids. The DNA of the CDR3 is TGTGCCAGCAGCTCCGGGATCACGCGCAACAATGAGCAGTTCTTC. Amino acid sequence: CASSSGITRNNEQFF.

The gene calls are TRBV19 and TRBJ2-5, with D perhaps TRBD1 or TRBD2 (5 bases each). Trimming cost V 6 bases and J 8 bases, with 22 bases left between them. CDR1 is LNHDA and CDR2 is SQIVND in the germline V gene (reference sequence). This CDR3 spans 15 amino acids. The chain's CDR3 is CASSTRDGAVETQYF. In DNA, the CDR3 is TGTGCCAGTAGCACCAGGGACGGGGCGGTGGAAACCCAGTACTTC.

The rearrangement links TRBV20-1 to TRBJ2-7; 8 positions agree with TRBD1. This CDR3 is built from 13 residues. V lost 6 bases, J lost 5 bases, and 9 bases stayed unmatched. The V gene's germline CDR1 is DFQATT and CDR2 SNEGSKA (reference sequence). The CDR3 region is CSAVDRGRDEQYF. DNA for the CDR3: TGCAGTGCCGTTGACAGGGGAAGGGACGAGCAGTACTTC.

CDR3: CASSPRSVDTYEQYF. The CDR3 region has the DNA TGTGCCAGCAGCCCCAGGAGTGTTGATACCTACGAGCAGTACTTC. The chain couples TRBV7-2 to TRBJ2-7; no definite D call. CDR1 is SGHTA and CDR2 is FQGNSA in the germline V gene. V was trimmed by 5 bases and J by 2 bases, leaving 16 bases between them. The CDR3 spans 15 residues. The full variable domain, its missing parts supplied by reference TRBV7-2 and TRBJ2-7, is GAGVSQSPSNKVTEKGKDVELRCDPISGHTALYWYRQSLGQGLEFLIYFQGNSAPDKSGLPSDRFSAERTGGSVSTLTIQRTQQEDSAVYLCASSPRSVDTYEQYFGPGTRLTVT.

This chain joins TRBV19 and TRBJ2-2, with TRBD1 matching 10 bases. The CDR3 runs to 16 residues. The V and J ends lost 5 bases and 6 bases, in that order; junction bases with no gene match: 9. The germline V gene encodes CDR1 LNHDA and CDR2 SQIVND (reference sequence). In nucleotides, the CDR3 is TGTGCCAGTAGTCTCCCCGGACAGGGGGGCGCCGGGGAGCTGTTTTTT. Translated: CASSLPGQGGAGELFF.

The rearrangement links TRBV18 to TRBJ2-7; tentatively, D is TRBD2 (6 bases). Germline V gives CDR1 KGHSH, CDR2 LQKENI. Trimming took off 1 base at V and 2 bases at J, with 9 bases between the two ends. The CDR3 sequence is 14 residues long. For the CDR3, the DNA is TGTGCCAGCTCACCACAGGGGAGGCCCTACGAGCAGTACTTC. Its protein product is CASSPQGRPYEQYF. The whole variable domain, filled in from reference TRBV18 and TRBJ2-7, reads NAGVMQNPRHLVRRRGQEARLRCSPMKGHSHVYWYRQLPEEGLKFMVYLQKENIIDESGMPKERFSAEFPKEGPSILRIQQVVRGDSAAYFCASSPQGRPYEQYFGPGTRLTVT.

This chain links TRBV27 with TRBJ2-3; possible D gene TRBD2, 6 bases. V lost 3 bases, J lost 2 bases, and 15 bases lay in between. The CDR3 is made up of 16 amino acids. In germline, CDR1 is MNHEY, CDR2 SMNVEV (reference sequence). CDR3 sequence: CASSLPSGRPTDTQYF. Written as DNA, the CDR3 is TGTGCCAGCAGTTTGCCAAGCGGGCGCCCCACAGATACGCAGTATTTT.

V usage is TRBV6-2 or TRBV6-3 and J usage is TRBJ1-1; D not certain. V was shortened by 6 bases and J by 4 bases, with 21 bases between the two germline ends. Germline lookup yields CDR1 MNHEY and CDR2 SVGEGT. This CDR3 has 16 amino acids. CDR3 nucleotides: TGTGCCAGCAGCCGCCCCGCTCAGGAGACCATCACTGAAGCTTTCTTT. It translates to CASSRPAQETITEAFF.

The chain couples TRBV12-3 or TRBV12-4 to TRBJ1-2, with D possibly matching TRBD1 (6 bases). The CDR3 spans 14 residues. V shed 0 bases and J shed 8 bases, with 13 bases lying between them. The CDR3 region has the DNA TGTGCCAGCAGTTTAGCCCCAGGGGAAGGAGGCTACACCTTC. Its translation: CASSLAPGEGGYTF.

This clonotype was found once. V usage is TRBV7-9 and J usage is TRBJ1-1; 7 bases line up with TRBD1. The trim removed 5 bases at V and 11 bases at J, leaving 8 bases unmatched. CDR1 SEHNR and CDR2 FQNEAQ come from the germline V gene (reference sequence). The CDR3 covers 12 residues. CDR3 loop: CASSPGSGGAFF. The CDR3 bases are TGTGCCAGCAGCCCCGGGTCAGGGGGGGCTTTCTTT.

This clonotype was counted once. The chain's CDR3 is CASSLAAPSSGANVLTF. In nucleotides, the CDR3 is TGTGCCAGCAGCTTAGCCGCACCCAGCTCTGGGGCCAACGTCCTGACTTTC. The rearrangement joins TRBV7-9 to TRBJ2-6; D gene unclear. The ends were cut back, 0 bases at V and 0 bases at J, with 9 bases in the middle. The length of the CDR3 is 17 residues. The germline CDR1 and CDR2 sequences are SEHNR and FQNEAQ (reference sequence).

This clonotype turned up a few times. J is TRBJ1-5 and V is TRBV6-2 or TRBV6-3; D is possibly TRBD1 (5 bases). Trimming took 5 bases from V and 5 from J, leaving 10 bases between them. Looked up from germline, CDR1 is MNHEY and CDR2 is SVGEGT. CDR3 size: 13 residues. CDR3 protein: CASSPRQYQPQHF. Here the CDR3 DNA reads TGTGCCAGCAGTCCCCGACAGTATCAGCCCCAGCATTTT.

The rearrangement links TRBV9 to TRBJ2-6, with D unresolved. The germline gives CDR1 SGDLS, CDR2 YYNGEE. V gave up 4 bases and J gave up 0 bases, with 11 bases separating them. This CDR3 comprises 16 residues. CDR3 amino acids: CASSLGPVSGANVLTF. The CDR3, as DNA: TGTGCCAGCAGCCTAGGACCGGTCTCTGGGGCCAACGTCCTGACTTTC.

In nucleotides, the CDR3 is TGTGCCAGCAGTGACTTACTCCTAGCGGGGGACTCCTACGAGCAGTACTTC. Encoded protein: CASSDLLLAGDSYEQYF. The rearrangement joins TRBV2 to TRBJ2-7; 10 bases fit TRBD2. The CDR3 is 17 residues long. The germline gives CDR1 SNHLY, CDR2 FYNNEI. With 3 bases clipped from V and 0 bases from J, the junction kept 8 bases outside the gene matches.

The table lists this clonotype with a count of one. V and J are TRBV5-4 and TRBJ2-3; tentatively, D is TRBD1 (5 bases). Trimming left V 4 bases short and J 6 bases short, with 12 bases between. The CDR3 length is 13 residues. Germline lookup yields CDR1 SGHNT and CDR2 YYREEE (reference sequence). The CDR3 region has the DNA TGTGCCAGCAGCCGCGACAGCTCCGATACGCAGTATTTT. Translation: CASSRDSSDTQYF.

The CDR3 protein is CASSAGVGDTEAFF. The CDR3 DNA is TGTGCCAGCAGCGCGGGGGTAGGGGACACTGAAGCTTTCTTT. This rearrangement joins TRBV9 to TRBJ1-1; D possibly corresponds to TRBD1 (5 bases). From germline, CDR1 is SGDLS and CDR2 YYNGEE. CDR3 length equals 14 residues. With 3 bases removed from V and 3 bases from J, the gap between germline ends came to 12 bases.

The DNA of the CDR3 is TGTGCCAGCAGATGGGACAGGGGGCTAAGGGAAAAACTGTTTTTT. Its translation: CASRWDRGLREKLFF. The chain joins TRBV28 to TRBJ1-4, with 12 bases that match TRBD1. Germline V gives CDR1 MDHEN, CDR2 SYDVKM. J lost 8 bases, V lost 6 bases, and 7 bases had no gene match. CDR3 length: 15 amino acids.

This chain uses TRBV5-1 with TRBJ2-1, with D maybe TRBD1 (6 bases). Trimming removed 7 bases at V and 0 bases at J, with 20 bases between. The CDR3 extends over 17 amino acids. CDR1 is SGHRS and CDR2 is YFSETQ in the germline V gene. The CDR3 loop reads CASGGNDSLSSYNEQFF. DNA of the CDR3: TGCGCCAGCGGGGGCAACGACAGTCTGAGCTCCTACAATGAGCAGTTCTTC.

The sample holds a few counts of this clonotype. The CDR3 DNA is TGTGCCAGCAGTTTCCCACAGGGATGGAATGAGCAGTTCTTC. It codes for CASSFPQGWNEQFF. The chain recombines TRBV12-3 or TRBV12-4 with TRBJ2-1; TRBD1 might be the D (6 bases). This CDR3 region has 14 residues. The V gene lost 3 bases and the J gene lost 7 bases, with 13 bases spanning the gap.

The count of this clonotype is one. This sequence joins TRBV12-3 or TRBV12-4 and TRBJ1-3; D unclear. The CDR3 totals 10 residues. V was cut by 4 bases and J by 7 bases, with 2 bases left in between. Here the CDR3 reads CASSSNTIYF. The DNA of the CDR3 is TGTGCCAGCAGTTCCAACACCATATATTTT.

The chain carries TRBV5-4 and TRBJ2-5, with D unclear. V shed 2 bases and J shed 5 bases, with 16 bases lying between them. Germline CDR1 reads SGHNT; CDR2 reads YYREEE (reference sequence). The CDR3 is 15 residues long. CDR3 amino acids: CASSLTGRPRETQYF. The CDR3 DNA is TGTGCCAGCAGCTTAACCGGCAGGCCCCGGGAGACCCAGTACTTC.

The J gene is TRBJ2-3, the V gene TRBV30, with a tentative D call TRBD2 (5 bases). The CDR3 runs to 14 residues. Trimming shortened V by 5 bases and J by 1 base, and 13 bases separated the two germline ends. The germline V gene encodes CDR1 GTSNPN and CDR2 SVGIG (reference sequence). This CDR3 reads CAWVPFGGTDTQYF. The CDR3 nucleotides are TGTGCCTGGGTCCCCTTCGGGGGCACAGATACGCAGTATTTT.

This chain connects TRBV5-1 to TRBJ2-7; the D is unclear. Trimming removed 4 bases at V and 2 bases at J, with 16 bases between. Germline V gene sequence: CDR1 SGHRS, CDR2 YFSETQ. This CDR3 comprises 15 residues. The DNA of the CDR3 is TGCGCCAGCAGCCCGGATAATACAGAAACCTACGAGCAGTACTTC. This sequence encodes CASSPDNTETYEQYF.

CDR3 nucleotides: TGTGCCAGCAGCCAAGATTTCAGGGGGCTCGGCTACACCTTC. As protein: CASSQDFRGLGYTF. The genes are TRBV4-2 and TRBJ1-2; 8 nucleotides line up with TRBD1. Germline CDR1 is LGHNA and CDR2 is YNFKEQ. CDR3 length: 14 residues. J lost 8 bases, V lost 0 bases, and 5 bases had no gene match.

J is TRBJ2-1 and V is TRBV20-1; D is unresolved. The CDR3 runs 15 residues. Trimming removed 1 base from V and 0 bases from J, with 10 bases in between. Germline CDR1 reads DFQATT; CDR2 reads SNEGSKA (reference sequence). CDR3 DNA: TGCAGTGCTAGAGCTCGCGATAGCTCCTACAATGAGCAGTTCTTC. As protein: CSARARDSSYNEQFF.

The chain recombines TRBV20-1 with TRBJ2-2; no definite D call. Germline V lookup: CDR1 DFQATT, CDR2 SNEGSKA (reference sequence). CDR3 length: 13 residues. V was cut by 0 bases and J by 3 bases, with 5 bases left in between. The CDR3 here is CSAREGYTGELFF. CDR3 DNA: TGCAGTGCTAGAGAGGGGTACACCGGGGAGCTGTTTTTT.